These 9 T cell receptor beta chains share one sample of origin, sequenced in a study of patients and donors after allogeneic stem cell transplantation. TCRdb independently ran MiXCR on the RT-PCR reads; one entry per CDR3 protein. The table includes tens of thousands of distinct CDR3 sequences, roughly 50% detected once. Sequencing input: blood, either unsorted or a sorted T cell fraction (not recorded which). Source of these receptors: a human donor who was either an allogeneic HSCT recipient or a stem cell or donor lymphocyte infusion donor (not recorded which). It is not recorded whose cells these are; they may come from a transplant donor.

The gene calls are TRBV29-1 and TRBJ1-1, with TRBD1 matching 8 bases. Trimming removed 6 bases from V and 1 base from J; junction bases left unmatched: 1. Germline V CDR1 and CDR2: SQVTM, ANQGSEA. The CDR3 consists of 12 residues. In nucleotides, the CDR3 is TGCAGCGTGGGACAGGCGAACACTGAAGCTTTCTTT. This translates into CSVGQANTEAFF.

This sequence joins TRBV7-2 and TRBJ2-3; D gene uncertain. Between the trimmed V and J ends, which lost 5 bases and 4 bases, there was a span of 7 bases. From germline, CDR1 is SGHTA and CDR2 FQGNSA. This CDR3 is 12 amino acids long. CDR3 in DNA: TGTGCCAGCAGCCAGACATCAGATACGCAGTATTTT. Translation: CASSQTSDTQYF.

The V and J genes are TRBV28 and TRBJ1-1; D unresolved. V lost 3 bases and J 4 bases, leaving 6 bases between the germline ends. The CDR3 spans 12 residues. Germline V CDR1 and CDR2: MDHEN, SYDVKM. CDR3 loop: CASSLTSTEAFF. The CDR3 coding sequence is TGTGCCAGCAGTTTGACGAGCACTGAAGCTTTCTTT.

The table lists this clonotype with a few counts. V and J are TRBV29-1 and TRBJ1-2; possible D gene TRBD1, 5 bases. This CDR3 spans 15 amino acids. The V end lost 1 base, the J end lost 2 bases, and 14 bases lay between the germline ends. Germline V gene data show CDR1 as SQVTM and CDR2 as ANQGSEA. The CDR3 protein is CSVEGGAQKNYGYTF. The CDR3 DNA is TGCAGCGTTGAAGGAGGGGCCCAGAAAAACTATGGCTACACCTTC.

The DNA of the CDR3 is TGTGCCAGCAGTTCCGGGACTAGGTACCAAGAGACCCAGTACTTC. As protein: CASSSGTRYQETQYF. The V call is TRBV28, the J call TRBJ2-5; 8 bases line up with TRBD2. From germline, CDR1 is MDHEN and CDR2 SYDVKM. The CDR3 loop spans 15 amino acids. V lost 4 bases to trimming and J lost 0 bases; unmatched junction nucleotides: 4.

This chain joins TRBV3-1 and TRBJ1-5; D is unresolved. Germline V gene lookup returns CDR1 LGHDT and CDR2 YNNKEL (reference sequence). The CDR3 totals 15 residues. V was shortened by 3 bases and J by 0 bases, with 9 bases between the two germline ends. Written as DNA, the CDR3 is TGTGCCAGCAGCCAGGGCGGGTATAGCAATCAGCCCCAGCATTTT. Protein: CASSQGGYSNQPQHF.

Only a few counts were recorded for this clonotype. The chain couples TRBV12-3 or TRBV12-4 to TRBJ1-5; possible D gene TRBD1, 5 bases. This CDR3 comprises 18 residues. V was cut by 5 bases and J by 0 bases, with 20 bases left in between. The CDR3 DNA reads as TGTGCCAGCAGTCTGGGAGGGACGGAATCAATTAGCAATCAGCCCCAGCATTTT. Amino acids: CASSLGGTESISNQPQHF.

Written as DNA, the CDR3 is TGTGCCATCAGTGAGTCGAACCTAGCGGGTTCCTACAATGAGCAGTTCTTC. Translated: CAISESNLAGSYNEQFF. The chain carries TRBV10-3 and TRBJ2-1; TRBD2 matches 8 bases. CDR1 is ENHRY, CDR2 SYGVKD, per germline. The CDR3 sequence is 17 residues long. V lost 0 bases to trimming and J lost 1 base; unmatched junction nucleotides: 5.

The chain uses TRBV18 and TRBJ1-1; D not resolved. With 1 base removed from V and 1 base from J, the gap between germline ends came to 4 bases. The CDR3 is made up of 13 amino acids. The germline gives CDR1 KGHSH, CDR2 LQKENI. CDR3 residues: CASSPRENTEAFF. For the CDR3, the DNA is TGTGCCAGCTCACCACGGGAGAACACTGAAGCTTTCTTT. Together with reference TRBV18 and TRBJ1-1, the CDR3 gives the full variable domain: NAGVMQNPRHLVRRRGQEARLRCSPMKGHSHVYWYRQLPEEGLKFMVYLQKENIIDESGMPKERFSAEFPKEGPSILRIQQVVRGDSAAYFCASSPRENTEAFFGQGTRLTVV.